This TCR beta chain derives from a study of identical twins. Study-level points and caveats: The study reached conclusions through statistical analysis that was cross-sectional, not following the same donors. Where beta out-of-frame sequences were concerned, excess twin sharing was weaker.

Concerning this clonotype: The antigen is undetermined.

Template switching supplied a universal primer site; unique molecular identifiers were carried on the cDNA. TCRdb re-called the 5' RACE reads with MiXCR, one entry per CDR3 protein. The sample has 400,000 to 550,000 distinct CDR3 sequences; roughly an eighth are singletons. In germline, CDR1 is SNHLY, CDR2 FYNNEI. The V segment lost 7 bases and the J segment 13 bases; nucleotides outside the gene matches: 6. The CDR3 totals 13 residues. Another study also made use of these data, one on yellow fever vaccine responses in identical twins.

The source of this sequence is a woman younger than 30 in good health. Sequencing used CD4+ T cells sorted from blood. The chain has TRBV2 and TRBJ2-1, with 14 bases matching TRBD2. The CDR3 nucleotides are TGTGCCAGCAAGGGACTAGCGGGAGACCCCCAGTTCTTC. This gives the protein CASKGLAGDPQFF. The variable domain in full, with the rest retrieved from reference TRBV2 and TRBJ2-1, is EPEVTQTPSHQVTQMGQEVILRCVPISNHLYFYWYRQILGQKVEFLVSFYNNEISEKSEIFDDQFSVERPDGSNFTLKIRSTKLEDSAMYFCASKGLAGDPQFFGPGTRLTVL.